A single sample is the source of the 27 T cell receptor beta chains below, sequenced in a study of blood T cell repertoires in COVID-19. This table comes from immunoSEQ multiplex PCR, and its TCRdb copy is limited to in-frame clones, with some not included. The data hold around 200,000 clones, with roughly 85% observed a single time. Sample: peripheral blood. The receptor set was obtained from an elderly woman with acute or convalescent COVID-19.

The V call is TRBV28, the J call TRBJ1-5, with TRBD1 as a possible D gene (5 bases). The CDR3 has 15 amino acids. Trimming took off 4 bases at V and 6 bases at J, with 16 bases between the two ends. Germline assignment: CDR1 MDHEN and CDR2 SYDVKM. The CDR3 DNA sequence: TGTGCCAGCAGTTCCCTCAGGGAAACCATTCAGCCCCAGCATTTT. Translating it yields CASSSLRETIQPQHF.

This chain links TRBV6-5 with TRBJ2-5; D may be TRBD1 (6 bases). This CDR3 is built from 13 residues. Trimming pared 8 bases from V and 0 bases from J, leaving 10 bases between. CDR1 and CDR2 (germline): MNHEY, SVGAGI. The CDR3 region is CASLNRDQETQYF. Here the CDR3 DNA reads TGTGCCAGCCTCAACAGGGACCAAGAGACCCAGTACTTC.

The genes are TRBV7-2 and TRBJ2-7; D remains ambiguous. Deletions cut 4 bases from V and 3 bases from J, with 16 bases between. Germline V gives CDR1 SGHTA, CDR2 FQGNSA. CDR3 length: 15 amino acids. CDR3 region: CASSWSRPRNYEQYF. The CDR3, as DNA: TGTGCCAGCAGCTGGAGTCGTCCAAGGAACTACGAGCAGTACTTC.

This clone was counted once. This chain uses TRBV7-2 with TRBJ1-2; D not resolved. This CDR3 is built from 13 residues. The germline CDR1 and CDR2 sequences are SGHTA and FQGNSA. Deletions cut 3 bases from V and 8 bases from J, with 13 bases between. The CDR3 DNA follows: TGTGCCAGCAGCTTCGGGAGGGAGAGGGGCTACACCTTC. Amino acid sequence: CASSFGRERGYTF.

The CDR3 reads CASSQGDYRLEQYF. CDR3 in DNA: TGTGCCAGCAGCCAAGGGGACTACCGGCTCGAGCAGTACTTC. The chain has TRBV3-1 (or the pseudogene TRBV3-2) and TRBJ2-7; 7 bases line up with TRBD2. Germline CDR1 is LGHDT and CDR2 is YNNKEL (reference sequence). J lost 6 bases, V lost 1 base, and 6 bases had no gene match. The CDR3 is 14 amino acids.

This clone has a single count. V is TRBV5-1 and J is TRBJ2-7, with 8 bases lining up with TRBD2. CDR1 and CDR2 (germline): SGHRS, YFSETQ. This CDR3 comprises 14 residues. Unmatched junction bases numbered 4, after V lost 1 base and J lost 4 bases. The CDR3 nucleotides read TGCGCCAGCAGCTTGCGGGAGGGCCGGTACGAGCAGTACTTC. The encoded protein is CASSLREGRYEQYF.

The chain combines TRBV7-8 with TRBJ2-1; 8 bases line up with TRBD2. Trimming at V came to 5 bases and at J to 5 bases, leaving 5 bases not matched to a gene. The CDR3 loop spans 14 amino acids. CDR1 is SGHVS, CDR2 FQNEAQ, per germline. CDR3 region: CASSRLTSDNEQFF. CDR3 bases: TGTGCCAGCAGCCGCCTGACTAGCGACAATGAGCAGTTCTTC. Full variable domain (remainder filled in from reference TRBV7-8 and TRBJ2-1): GAGVSQSPRYKVAKRGQDVALRCDPISGHVSLFWYQQALGQGPEFLTYFQNEAQLDKSGLPSDRFFAERPEGSVSTLKIQRTQQEDSAVYLCASSRLTSDNEQFFGPGTRLTVL.

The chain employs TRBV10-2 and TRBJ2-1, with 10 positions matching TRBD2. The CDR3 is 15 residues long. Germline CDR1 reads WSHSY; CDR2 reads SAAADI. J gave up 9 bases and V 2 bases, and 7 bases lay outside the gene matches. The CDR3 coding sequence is TGCGCCAGCAGTGAGCCGGGACTAGCGACGGGTGAGCAGTTCTTC. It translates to CASSEPGLATGEQFF.

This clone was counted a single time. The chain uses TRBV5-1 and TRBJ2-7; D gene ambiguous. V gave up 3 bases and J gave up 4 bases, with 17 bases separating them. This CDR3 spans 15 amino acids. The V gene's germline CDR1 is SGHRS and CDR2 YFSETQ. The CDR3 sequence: CASSSPGPPEYEQYF. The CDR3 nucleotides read TGCGCCAGCAGCTCACCGGGTCCCCCCGAATACGAGCAGTACTTC. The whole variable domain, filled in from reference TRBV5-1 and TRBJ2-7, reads KAGVTQTPRYLIKTRGQQVTLSCSPISGHRSVSWYQQTPGQGLQFLFEYFSETQRNKGNFPGRFSGRQFSNSRSEMNVSTLELGDSALYLCASSSPGPPEYEQYFGPGTRLTVT.

Here the CDR3 reads CSVSRVGELFF. The CDR3 DNA sequence: TGCAGCGTGTCCCGGGTCGGGGAGCTGTTTTTT. This sequence joins TRBV29-1 and TRBJ2-2; no clear D. Trimming removed 6 bases at V and 7 bases at J, with 9 bases between. The CDR3 contains 11 residues. Looked up from germline, CDR1 is SQVTM and CDR2 is ANQGSEA.

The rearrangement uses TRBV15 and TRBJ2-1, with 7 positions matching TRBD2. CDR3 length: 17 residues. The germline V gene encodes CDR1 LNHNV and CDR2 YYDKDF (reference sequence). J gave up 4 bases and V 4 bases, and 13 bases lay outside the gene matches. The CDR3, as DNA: TGTGCCACCAGCATGGGACCGGCGGGGGTCCTATACAATGAGCAGTTCTTC. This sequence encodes CATSMGPAGVLYNEQFF.

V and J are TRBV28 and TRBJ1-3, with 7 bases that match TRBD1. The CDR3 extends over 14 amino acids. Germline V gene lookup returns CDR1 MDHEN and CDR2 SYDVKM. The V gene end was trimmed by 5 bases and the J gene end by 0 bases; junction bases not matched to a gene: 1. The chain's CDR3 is CASSRTGSGNTIYF. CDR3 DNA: TGTGCCAGCAGTCGGACAGGCTCTGGAAACACCATATATTTT.

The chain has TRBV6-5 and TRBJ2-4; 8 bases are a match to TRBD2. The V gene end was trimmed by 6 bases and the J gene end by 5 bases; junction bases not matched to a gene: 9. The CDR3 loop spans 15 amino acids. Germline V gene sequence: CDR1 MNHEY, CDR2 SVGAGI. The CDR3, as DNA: TGTGCCAGCAGCCTCATTTCGGGAGGGCAAAACATTCAGTACTTC. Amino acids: CASSLISGGQNIQYF.

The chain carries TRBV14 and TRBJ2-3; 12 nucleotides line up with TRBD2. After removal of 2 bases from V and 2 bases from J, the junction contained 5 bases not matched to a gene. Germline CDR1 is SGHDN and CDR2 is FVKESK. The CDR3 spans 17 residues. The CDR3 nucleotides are TGTGCCAGCAGCCAACCCAGGACTAGCGGGAACACAGATACGCAGTATTTT. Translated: CASSQPRTSGNTDTQYF. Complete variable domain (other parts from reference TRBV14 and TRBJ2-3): EAGVTQFPSHSVIEKGQTVTLRCDPISGHDNLYWYRRVMGKEIKFLLHFVKESKQDESGMPNNRFLAERTGGTYSTLKVQPAELEDSGVYFCASSQPRTSGNTDTQYFGPGTRLTVL.

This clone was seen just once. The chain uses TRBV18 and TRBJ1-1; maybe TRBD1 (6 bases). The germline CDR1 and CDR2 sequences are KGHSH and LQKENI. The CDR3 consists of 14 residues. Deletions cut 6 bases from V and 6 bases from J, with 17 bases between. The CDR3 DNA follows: TGTGCCAGCTCCGACCACGCTCAGGGGCCTGAAGCTTTCTTT. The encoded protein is CASSDHAQGPEAFF.

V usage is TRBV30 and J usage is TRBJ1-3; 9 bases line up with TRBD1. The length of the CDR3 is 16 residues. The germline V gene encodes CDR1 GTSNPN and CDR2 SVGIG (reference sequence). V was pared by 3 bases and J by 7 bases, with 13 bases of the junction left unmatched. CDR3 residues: CAWRPRFRDRANTIYF. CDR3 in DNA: TGTGCCTGGAGACCACGATTCCGGGACAGGGCTAACACCATATATTTT. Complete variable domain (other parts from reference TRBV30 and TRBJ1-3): SQTIHQWPATLVQPVGSPLSLECTVEGTSNPNLYWYRQAAGRGLQLLFYSVGIGQISSEVPQNLSASRPQDRQFILSSKKLLLSDSGFYLCAWRPRFRDRANTIYFGEGSWLTVV.

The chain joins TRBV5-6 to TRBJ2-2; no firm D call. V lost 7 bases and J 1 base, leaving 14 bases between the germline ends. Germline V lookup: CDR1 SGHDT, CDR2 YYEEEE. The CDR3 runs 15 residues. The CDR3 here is CASFTPRRNTGELFF. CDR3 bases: TGTGCCAGCTTTACTCCGCGGCGGAACACCGGGGAGCTGTTTTTT.

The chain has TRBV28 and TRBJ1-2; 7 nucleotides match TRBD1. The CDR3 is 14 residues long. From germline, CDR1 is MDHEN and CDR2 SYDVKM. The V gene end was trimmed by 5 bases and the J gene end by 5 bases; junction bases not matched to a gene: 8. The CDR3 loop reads CASSPRGRYYGYTF. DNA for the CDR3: TGTGCCAGCAGTCCTAGGGGGCGGTATTATGGCTACACCTTC.

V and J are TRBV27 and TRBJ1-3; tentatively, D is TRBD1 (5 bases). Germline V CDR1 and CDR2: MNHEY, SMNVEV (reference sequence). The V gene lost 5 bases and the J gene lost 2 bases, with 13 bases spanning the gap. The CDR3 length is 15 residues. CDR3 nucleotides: TGTGCCAGCAGTCGTGAGGGGAGGGCTGGAAACACCATATATTTT. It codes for CASSREGRAGNTIYF.

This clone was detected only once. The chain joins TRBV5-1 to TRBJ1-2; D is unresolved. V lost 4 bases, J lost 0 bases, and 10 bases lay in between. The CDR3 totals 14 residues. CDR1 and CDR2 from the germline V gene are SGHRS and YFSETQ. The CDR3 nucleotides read TGCGCCAGCAGCCTGGAGACTCCTAACTATGGCTACACCTTC. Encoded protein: CASSLETPNYGYTF.

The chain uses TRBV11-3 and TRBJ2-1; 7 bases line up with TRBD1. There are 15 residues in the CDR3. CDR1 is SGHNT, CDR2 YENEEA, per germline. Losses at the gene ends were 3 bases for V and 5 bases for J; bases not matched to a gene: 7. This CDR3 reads CASSLGTVTNNEQFF. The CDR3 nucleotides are TGTGCCAGCAGCTTGGGGACAGTGACAAACAATGAGCAGTTCTTC. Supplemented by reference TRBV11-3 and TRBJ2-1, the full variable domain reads EAGVVQSPRYKIIEKKQPVAFWCNPISGHNTLYWYLQNLGQGPELLIRYENEEAVDDSQLPKDRFSAERLKGVDSTLKIQPAELGDSAVYLCASSLGTVTNNEQFFGPGTRLTVL.

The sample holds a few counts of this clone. The CDR3 sequence is CASSMEGYYGYTF. The CDR3 DNA sequence: TGTGCCAGTAGTATGGAGGGATACTATGGCTACACCTTC. The chain has TRBV19 and TRBJ1-2; the D is unclear. Germline V CDR1 and CDR2: LNHDA, SQIVND (reference sequence). Trimming took off 3 bases at V and 3 bases at J, with 8 bases between the two ends. CDR3 size: 13 residues.

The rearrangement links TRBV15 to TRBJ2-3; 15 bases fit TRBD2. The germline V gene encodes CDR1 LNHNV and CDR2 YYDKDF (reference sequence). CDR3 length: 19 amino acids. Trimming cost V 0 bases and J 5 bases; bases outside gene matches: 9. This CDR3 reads CATSRDLRTSGRAGDTQYF. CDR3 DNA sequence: TGTGCCACCAGCAGAGACCTAAGGACTAGCGGGAGGGCAGGAGATACGCAGTATTTT.

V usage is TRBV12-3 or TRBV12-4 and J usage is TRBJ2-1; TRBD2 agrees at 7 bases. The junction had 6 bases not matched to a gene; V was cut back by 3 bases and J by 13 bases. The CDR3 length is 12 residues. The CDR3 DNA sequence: TGTGCCAGCAGTTTCGGGCGGGAGAAACAGTTCTTC. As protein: CASSFGREKQFF.

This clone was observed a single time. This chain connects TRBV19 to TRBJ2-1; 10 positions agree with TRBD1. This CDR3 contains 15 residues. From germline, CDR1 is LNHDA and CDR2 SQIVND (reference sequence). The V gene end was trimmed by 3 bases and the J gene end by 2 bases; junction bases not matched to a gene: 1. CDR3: CASSIGTGAYNEQFF. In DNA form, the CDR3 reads TGTGCCAGTAGTATCGGGACAGGGGCCTACAATGAGCAGTTCTTC.

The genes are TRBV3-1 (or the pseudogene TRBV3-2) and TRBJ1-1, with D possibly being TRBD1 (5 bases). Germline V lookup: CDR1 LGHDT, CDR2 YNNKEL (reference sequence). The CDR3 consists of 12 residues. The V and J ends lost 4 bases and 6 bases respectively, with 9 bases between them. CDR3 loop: CASSLSRAEAFF. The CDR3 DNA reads TGTGCCAGCAGCCTCTCCAGGGCTGAAGCTTTCTTT.

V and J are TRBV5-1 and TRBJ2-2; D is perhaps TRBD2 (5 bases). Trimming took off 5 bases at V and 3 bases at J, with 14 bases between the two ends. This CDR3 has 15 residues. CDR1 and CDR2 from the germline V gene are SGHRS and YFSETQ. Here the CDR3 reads CASSREGPYTGELFF. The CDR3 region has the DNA TGCGCCAGCAGTCGTGAGGGCCCTTACACCGGGGAGCTGTTTTTT.